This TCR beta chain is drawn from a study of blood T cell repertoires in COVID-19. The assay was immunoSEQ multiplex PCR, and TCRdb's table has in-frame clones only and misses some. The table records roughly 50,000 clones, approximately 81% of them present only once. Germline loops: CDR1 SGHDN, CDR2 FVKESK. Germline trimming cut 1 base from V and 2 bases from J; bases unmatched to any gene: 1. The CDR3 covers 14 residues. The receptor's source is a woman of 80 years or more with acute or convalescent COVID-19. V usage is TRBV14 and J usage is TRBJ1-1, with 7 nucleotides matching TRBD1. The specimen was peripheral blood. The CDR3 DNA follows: TGTGCCAGCAGCCAAGTAGGGGGCAACACTGAAGCTTTCTTT. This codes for CASSQVGGNTEAFF.